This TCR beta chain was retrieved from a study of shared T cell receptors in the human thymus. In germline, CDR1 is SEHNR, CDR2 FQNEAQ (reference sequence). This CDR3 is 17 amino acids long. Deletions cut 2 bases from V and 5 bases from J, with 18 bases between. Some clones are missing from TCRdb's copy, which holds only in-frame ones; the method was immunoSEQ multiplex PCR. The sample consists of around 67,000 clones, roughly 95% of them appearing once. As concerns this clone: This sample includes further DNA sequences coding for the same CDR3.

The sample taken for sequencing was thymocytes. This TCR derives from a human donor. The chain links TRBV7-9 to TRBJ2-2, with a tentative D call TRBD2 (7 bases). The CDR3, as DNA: TGTGCCAGCAGCTTAAAGGGGCGGGGGCGTTGGACCGGGGAGCTGTTTTTT. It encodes CASSLKGRGRWTGELFF.